Each of the 11 T cell receptor beta chains below was sequenced from the same sample in a study of radiation and T cells in renal cell carcinoma. The time point: baseline pretreatment blood. The treatment is: 15 Gy SBRT to primary tumor, nephrectomy 4 weeks later. Clones were read by immunoSEQ multiplex PCR, and TCRdb kept only the in-frame ones, dropping some. The sample holds roughly 100,000 clones, about 79% seen once. The sequencing here drew on blood, taken from a patient whose treatment included radiotherapy and nephrectomy. These receptors all stem from a man aged 55 to 70 with renal cell carcinoma.

The chain is built from TRBV20-1 and TRBJ2-5, with 8 bases aligning to TRBD1. Germline CDR1 reads DFQATT; CDR2 reads SNEGSKA (reference sequence). The CDR3 sequence is 11 residues long. CDR3 sequence reads: CSADRGETQYF. CDR3 in DNA: TGCAGCGCTGACAGGGGCGAGACCCAGTACTTC.

J is TRBJ2-6 and V is TRBV19; D possibly corresponds to TRBD2 (6 bases). The V and J ends lost 3 bases and 0 bases respectively, with 15 bases between them. Germline CDR1 and CDR2: LNHDA and SQIVND (reference sequence). The CDR3 covers 18 residues. Here the CDR3 DNA reads TGTGCCAGTAGTATTCGGCTGCGGGATCTCTCTGGGGCCAACGTCCTGACTTTC. As protein: CASSIRLRDLSGANVLTF.

This clone was picked up a small number of times. The chain uses TRBV29-1 and TRBJ1-1; the D gene is possibly TRBD1 (6 bases). Trimming stripped 3 bases from V and 5 bases from J, with 10 bases between. The germline V gene encodes CDR1 SQVTM and CDR2 ANQGSEA. This CDR3 is 12 amino acids long. CDR3 residues: CSVDVGGTEAFF. Here the CDR3 DNA reads TGCAGCGTTGATGTAGGGGGAACTGAAGCTTTCTTT.

The V gene is TRBV9, the J gene TRBJ2-1; 8 bases match TRBD1. After removal of 4 bases from V and 7 bases from J, the junction contained 16 bases not matched to a gene. CDR1 and CDR2 from the germline V gene are SGDLS and YYNGEE. The CDR3 is made up of 17 amino acids. This CDR3 is CASSFGLQGGTRNEQFF. The DNA of the CDR3 is TGTGCCAGCAGCTTCGGACTACAGGGGGGAACACGGAATGAGCAGTTCTTC.

This clone turned up a few times. V gene TRBV4-1 combines with J gene TRBJ1-1, with D possibly matching TRBD1 (5 bases). V dropped 1 base and J dropped 3 bases, with 15 bases sitting between them. This CDR3 is 16 amino acids long. Germline V gene sequence: CDR1 MGHRA, CDR2 YSYEKL. In DNA, the CDR3 is TGCGCCAGCAGCCAAGGTGCAGCGATGGGGCACACTGAAGCTTTCTTT. Translated, it gives CASSQGAAMGHTEAFF.

This chain joins TRBV28 and TRBJ1-4, with no clear D. Germline lookup yields CDR1 MDHEN and CDR2 SYDVKM. V shed 7 bases and J shed 6 bases, with 9 bases lying between them. The CDR3 has 12 residues. The DNA of the CDR3 is TGTGCCAGCAACGTCGGGGATGAAAAACTGTTTTTT. Translating it yields CASNVGDEKLFF.

CDR3 sequence: CASSIPGLAFEQYF. CDR3 sequence (DNA): TGTGCCAGTAGTATCCCGGGACTAGCGTTCGAGCAGTACTTC. This rearrangement joins TRBV19 to TRBJ2-7; TRBD2 aligns across 10 bases. After removal of 3 bases from V and 6 bases from J, the junction contained 5 bases not matched to a gene. The germline CDR1 and CDR2 sequences are LNHDA and SQIVND (reference sequence). There are 14 residues in the CDR3.

CDR3 sequence (DNA): TGTGCCTCACAGGGCAATAATTCACCCCTCCACTTT. This encodes CASQGNNSPLHF. V and J are TRBV30 and TRBJ1-6, with D perhaps matching TRBD1 (6 bases). V dropped 7 bases and J dropped 5 bases, with 9 bases sitting between them. The CDR3 spans 12 residues. The germline V gene encodes CDR1 GTSNPN and CDR2 SVGIG (reference sequence).

The chain combines TRBV5-1 with TRBJ1-2; possibly TRBD1 for D (6 bases). V was clipped by 0 bases and J by 2 bases, with 8 bases between them. This CDR3 region has 14 residues. In germline, CDR1 is SGHRS, CDR2 YFSETQ. Written as DNA, the CDR3 is TGCGCCAGCAGCTTGGGGGGACAAAACTATGGCTACACCTTC. Translated, it gives CASSLGGQNYGYTF.

In its sample, this clone was seen once. V is TRBV5-4 and J is TRBJ2-1; possibly TRBD1 for D (5 bases). The CDR3 runs 12 residues. CDR1 and CDR2 from the germline V gene are SGHNT and YYREEE (reference sequence). V was trimmed by 3 bases and J by 9 bases, leaving 10 bases between them. CDR3 sequence (DNA): TGTGCCAGCAGCTCGCTAGGGGCTGAGCAGTTCTTC. Its protein product is CASSSLGAEQFF.

Written as DNA, the CDR3 is TGTGCCACCTTCCCCCCGACAGTCCCCAATCAGCCCCAGCATTTT. Residues: CATFPPTVPNQPQHF. This sequence joins TRBV10-3 and TRBJ1-5, with a possible D match to TRBD1 (5 bases). Germline-derived CDR1 and CDR2 are ENHRY and SYGVKD. V lost 10 bases and J lost 3, with 19 bases in between. This CDR3 is 15 amino acids long.